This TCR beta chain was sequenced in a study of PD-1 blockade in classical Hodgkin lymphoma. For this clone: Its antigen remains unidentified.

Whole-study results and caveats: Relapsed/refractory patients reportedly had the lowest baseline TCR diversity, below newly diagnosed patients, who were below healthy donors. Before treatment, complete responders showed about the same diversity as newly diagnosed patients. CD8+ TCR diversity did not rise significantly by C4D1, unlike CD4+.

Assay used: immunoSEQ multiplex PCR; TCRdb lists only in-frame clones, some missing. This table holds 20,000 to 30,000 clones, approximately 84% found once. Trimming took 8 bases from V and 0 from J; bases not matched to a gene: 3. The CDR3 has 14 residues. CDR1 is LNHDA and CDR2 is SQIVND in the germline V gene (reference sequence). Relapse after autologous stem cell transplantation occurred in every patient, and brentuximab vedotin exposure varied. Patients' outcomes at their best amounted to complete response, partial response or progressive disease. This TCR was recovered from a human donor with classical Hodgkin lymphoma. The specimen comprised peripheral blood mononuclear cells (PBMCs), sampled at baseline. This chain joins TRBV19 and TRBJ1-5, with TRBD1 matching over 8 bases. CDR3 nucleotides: TGTGCCAGTCAACAGGGGGTTAGCAATCAGCCCCAGCATTTT. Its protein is CASQQGVSNQPQHF.